Below, 16 T cell receptor beta chains from the same sample are listed, as sequenced in a study of a mutant IDH1 vaccine in newly diagnosed glioma. Clones were sequenced by immunoSEQ multiplex PCR, and TCRdb holds only the in-frame ones, with some missing. The sample lists roughly 38,000 clones, 65% to 80% seen once, with 5.3% in the top ten. Time point meaning: week 23, last vaccination. Each dose delivered 300 ug of mutant IDH1 20-mer peptide subcutaneously with imiquimod. These receptors' antigens are unknown. This material consisted of PBMCs, taken from a glioma patient whose treatment included an IDH1 peptide vaccine. All receptors derive from a man in his forties or fifties with glioma.

The chain employs TRBV18 and TRBJ2-2, with D perhaps assigned TRBD1 or TRBD2 (6 bases each). CDR1 is KGHSH, CDR2 LQKENI, per germline. This CDR3 spans 16 amino acids. V lost 3 bases, J lost 7 bases, and 18 bases lay in between. CDR3 nucleotides: TGTGCCAGCTCACCGCCGAGGGGGACTTTCGACGGGGAGCTGTTTTTT. Its protein is CASSPPRGTFDGELFF.

V is TRBV10-3 and J is TRBJ1-1; no definite D call. Trimming took 8 bases from V and 2 from J, leaving 9 bases between them. CDR3 length equals 12 residues. Germline lookup yields CDR1 ENHRY and CDR2 SYGVKD. This CDR3 reads CAISNSNTEAFF. As DNA, the CDR3 is TGTGCCATCTCTAACAGTAACACTGAAGCTTTCTTT.

The chain carries TRBV4-1 and TRBJ2-3, with D perhaps TRBD2 (6 bases). Trimming removed 1 base at V and 4 bases at J, with 12 bases between. This CDR3 comprises 15 residues. CDR1 MGHRA and CDR2 YSYEKL come from the germline V gene. CDR3 DNA: TGCGCCAGCAGCCAAGGATGGAGGGGCTCAGATACGCAGTATTTT. This translates into CASSQGWRGSDTQYF.

J is TRBJ2-2 and V is TRBV18; D is possibly TRBD1 (7 bases). The germline V and J ends were trimmed by 8 bases and 7 bases, with 17 bases remaining between them. The germline gives CDR1 KGHSH, CDR2 LQKENI. This CDR3 is built from 14 residues. The CDR3 is CASQTTGEDGELFF. CDR3 DNA: TGTGCCAGCCAGACTACAGGGGAGGACGGGGAGCTGTTTTTT.

V and J are TRBV5-5 and TRBJ1-1; the match to TRBD1 covers 8 bases. This CDR3 comprises 15 residues. From germline, CDR1 is SGHKS and CDR2 YYEKEE (reference sequence). Trimming at V came to 1 base and at J to 0 bases, leaving 2 bases not matched to a gene. The CDR3 DNA is TGTGCCAGCAGCTTGCGGGACAGGCTGAACACTGAAGCTTTCTTT. It is translated as CASSLRDRLNTEAFF.

The J gene is TRBJ1-3, the V gene TRBV5-1; the D gene is possibly TRBD1 (6 bases). Germline CDR1 reads SGHRS; CDR2 reads YFSETQ. The CDR3 length is 16 residues. V was trimmed by 0 bases and J by 1 base, leaving 11 bases between them. The CDR3 is CASSLEGGASGNTIYF. The DNA of the CDR3 is TGCGCCAGCAGCTTGGAGGGGGGGGCATCTGGAAACACCATATATTTT.

The rearrangement links TRBV10-3 to TRBJ1-1; 8 bases line up with TRBD1. CDR1 is ENHRY and CDR2 is SYGVKD in the germline V gene. Trimming took 5 bases from V and 4 from J; bases not matched to a gene: 3. The CDR3 consists of 13 residues. The CDR3 DNA reads TGTGCCATCAGTCAGGGGGCGGGCACTGAAGCTTTCTTT. Its translation is CAISQGAGTEAFF.

In its sample, this clone was seen a few times. The chain employs TRBV28 and TRBJ2-2, with a tentative D call TRBD1 (6 bases). Germline CDR1 is MDHEN and CDR2 is SYDVKM. The CDR3 has 18 amino acids. Trimming took off 2 bases at V and 2 bases at J, with 18 bases between the two ends. The CDR3 bases are TGTGCCAGCAGTTTAGAACCCGTCGGACAGACTAACACCGGGGAGCTGTTTTTT. It encodes CASSLEPVGQTNTGELFF.

The chain employs TRBV27 and TRBJ2-7; D ambiguous. V lost 7 bases and J lost 8, with 12 bases in between. The CDR3 length is 11 residues. Germline values: CDR1 MNHEY, CDR2 SMNVEV (reference sequence). The CDR3 DNA reads TGTGCCAGCAAGGATATGGCTCAGCAGTACTTC. Translating it yields CASKDMAQQYF.

The chain combines TRBV25-1 with TRBJ2-5; no firm D call. The germline CDR1 and CDR2 sequences are MGHDK and SYGVNS. The CDR3 sequence is 12 residues long. V lost 1 base, J lost 2 bases, and 2 bases lay in between. The CDR3 DNA sequence: TGTGCCAGCAGTGAATTACAAGAGACCCAGTACTTC. Translating gives CASSELQETQYF. The full variable domain, completed using reference TRBV25-1 and TRBJ2-5, is EADIYQTPRYLVIGTGKKITLECSQTMGHDKMYWYQQDPGMELHLIHYSYGVNSTEKGDLSSESTVSRIRTEHFPLTLESARPSHTSQYLCASSELQETQYFGPGTRLLVL.

V usage is TRBV5-1 and J usage is TRBJ2-3, with no clear D. This CDR3 comprises 12 residues. V dropped 0 bases and J dropped 2 bases, with 1 base sitting between them. Germline V gene lookup returns CDR1 SGHRS and CDR2 YFSETQ. This CDR3 reads CASSLATDTQYF. CDR3 coding DNA: TGCGCCAGCAGCTTGGCCACAGATACGCAGTATTTT. The full variable domain, completed using reference TRBV5-1 and TRBJ2-3, is KAGVTQTPRYLIKTRGQQVTLSCSPISGHRSVSWYQQTPGQGLQFLFEYFSETQRNKGNFPGRFSGRQFSNSRSEMNVSTLELGDSALYLCASSLATDTQYFGPGTRLTVL.

The V and J genes are TRBV6-1 and TRBJ2-7, with a weak D call TRBD1 (7 bases). The germline CDR1 and CDR2 sequences are MNHNS and SASEGT. This CDR3 spans 13 amino acids. V lost 6 bases and J lost 6, with 15 bases in between. The CDR3 loop is CASSAQGRGEQYF. Written as DNA, the CDR3 is TGTGCCAGCAGCGCACAGGGGCGGGGCGAGCAGTACTTC.

V gene TRBV2 combines with J gene TRBJ1-6; 7 positions agree with TRBD1. This CDR3 is built from 13 residues. The germline CDR1 and CDR2 sequences are SNHLY and FYNNEI. Trimming took 6 bases from V and 7 from J; bases not matched to a gene: 3. CDR3: CASRGRGNSPLHF. In DNA form, the CDR3 reads TGTGCCAGCAGGGGCAGGGGGAATTCACCCCTCCACTTT. Based on the CDR3 plus reference TRBV2 and TRBJ1-6, the full variable domain is EPEVTQTPSHQVTQMGQEVILRCVPISNHLYFYWYRQILGQKVEFLVSFYNNEISEKSEIFDDQFSVERPDGSNFTLKIRSTKLEDSAMYFCASRGRGNSPLHFGNGTRLTVT.

The chain combines TRBV5-1 with TRBJ1-1, with D possibly TRBD1 on 5 matching bases. V lost 0 bases and J 4 bases, leaving 10 bases between the germline ends. Germline CDR1 reads SGHRS; CDR2 reads YFSETQ. The CDR3 contains 14 residues. CDR3 sequence (DNA): TGCGCCAGCAGCTTGGAGGGGATAGGCACTGAAGCTTTCTTT. As protein: CASSLEGIGTEAFF. The full variable domain, rest sourced from reference TRBV5-1 and TRBJ1-1, is KAGVTQTPRYLIKTRGQQVTLSCSPISGHRSVSWYQQTPGQGLQFLFEYFSETQRNKGNFPGRFSGRQFSNSRSEMNVSTLELGDSALYLCASSLEGIGTEAFFGQGTRLTVV.

A word on this clone: Additional DNA sequences in this sample encode the identical CDR3. This chain connects TRBV6-5 to TRBJ2-3; D perhaps matches TRBD2 (6 bases). V dropped 2 bases and J dropped 1 base, with 7 bases sitting between them. Germline V gene lookup returns CDR1 MNHEY and CDR2 SVGAGI. CDR3 length: 14 residues. The CDR3 sequence: CASSYGGGTDTQYF. The DNA of the CDR3 is TGTGCCAGCAGTTACGGCGGGGGCACAGATACGCAGTATTTT.

For the CDR3, the DNA is TGTGCCAGCAGCGAGAGGGGTGGTCAGCCCCAGCATTTT. This sequence encodes CASSERGGQPQHF. This chain connects TRBV9 to TRBJ1-5; possibly TRBD1 for D (5 bases). Trimming took off 3 bases at V and 6 bases at J, with 10 bases between the two ends. CDR1 SGDLS and CDR2 YYNGEE come from the germline V gene. This CDR3 region has 13 residues.